Listed here is a single T cell receptor (beta chain). Its cognate antigen is unknown. TCRdb's table, derived via immunoSEQ multiplex PCR, lists solely in-frame clones and lacks some. The sample has 52,000 or so clones, approximately 92% seen once; the top ten hold roughly 15%. The donors formed part of the roughly 120-subject validation cohort, distinct from the 666-subject first cohort. This sample is drawn from a study of cytomegalovirus exposure and HLA in healthy donors. Study findings and constraints: Rare TCR sequences dominated, though some public TCRs recurred in many donors. Reports indicated that the classifier achieved high specificity and sensitivity in diagnosing cytomegalovirus status.

Material: PBMCs. The clonotype comes from a woman aged 18 to 35 in good health and CMV-seronegative.

The chain's CDR3 is CASTSGSGRNTGELFF. CDR3 DNA: TGCGCCAGCACCTCAGGGAGCGGGAGGAACACCGGGGAGCTGTTTTTT. The chain uses TRBV5-1 and TRBJ2-2; 8 bases agree with TRBD2. CDR3 length equals 16 residues. Per the germline V gene, CDR1 is SGHRS and CDR2 is YFSETQ. V lost 6 bases and J lost 1; bases outside the gene matches: 8.